The 2 T cell receptor beta chains given below trace back to one sample, sequenced in a study of T cell repertoires in cytomegalovirus infection. These receptors have no identified antigens. MiXCR, run by TCRdb on the reads, gives a single entry per CDR3 protein. The table records about 920,000 distinct CDR3 sequences, roughly 30% of them present only once. The material was cultured CD8+ T cells from PBMCs, obtained from culture after CMV antigen stimulation. Source of these receptors: a human donor in good health (CMV status not recorded). Some clones in this sample may be carry-over from other donors' samples.

This clonotype was seen more than once but under ten times. V gene TRBV7-3 combines with J gene TRBJ2-1, with TRBD1 identical over 9 bases. The CDR3 totals 15 residues. With 5 bases clipped from V and 3 bases from J, the junction kept 5 bases outside the gene matches. The germline V gene has CDR1 SGHTA and CDR2 FQGTGA. The CDR3 reads CASSRGQGVYNEQFF. The CDR3 DNA follows: TGTGCCAGCAGCCGGGGACAGGGCGTCTACAATGAGCAGTTCTTC.

This clonotype was observed a few times. V gene TRBV19 combines with J gene TRBJ2-1, with D perhaps matching TRBD1 (6 bases). Trimming stripped 2 bases from V and 7 bases from J, with 15 bases between. Germline lookup yields CDR1 LNHDA and CDR2 SQIVND (reference sequence). This CDR3 has 15 residues. The DNA for the CDR3 is TGTGCCAGTAGTATATCTGCCCAGGGGCGGAATGAGCAGTTCTTC. Translated, it gives CASSISAQGRNEQFF.